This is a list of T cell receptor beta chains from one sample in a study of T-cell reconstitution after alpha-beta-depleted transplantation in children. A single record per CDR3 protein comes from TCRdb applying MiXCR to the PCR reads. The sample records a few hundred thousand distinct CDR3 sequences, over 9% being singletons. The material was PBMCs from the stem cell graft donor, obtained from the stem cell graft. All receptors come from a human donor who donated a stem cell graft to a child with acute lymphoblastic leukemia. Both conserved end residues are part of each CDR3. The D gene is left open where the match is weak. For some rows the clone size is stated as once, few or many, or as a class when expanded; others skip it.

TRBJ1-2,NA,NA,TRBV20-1,TGCAGTGCTAGAGGAGGGACTTATGGCTACACCTTC,CSARGGTYGYTF
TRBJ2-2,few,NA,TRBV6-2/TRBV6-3,TGTGCCAGCAGTTACGGAGGGCCCGGGGAGCTGTTTTTT,CASSYGGPGELFF
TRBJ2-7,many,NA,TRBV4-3,TGCGCCAGCAGCCAAGACAGGACAGCATCCTACGAGCAGTACTTC,CASSQDRTASYEQYF
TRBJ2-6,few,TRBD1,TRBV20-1,TGCAGTGCCACGGGACAGGGTACTGGGGCCAACGTCCTGACTTTC,CSATGQGTGANVLTF
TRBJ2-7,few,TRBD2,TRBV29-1,TGCAGCGTTGTTGCGGGAGAATCCCACGAGCAGTACTTC,CSVVAGESHEQYF
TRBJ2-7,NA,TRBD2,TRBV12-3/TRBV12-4,TGTGCCAGCATGGGGGGTGGGCTAGCGGGAGTCTGGTACGAGCAGTACTTC,CASMGGGLAGVWYEQYF
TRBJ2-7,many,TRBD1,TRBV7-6,TGTGCCAGCAGCTACAGGGGGAGGACCGACTACGAGCAGTACTTC,CASSYRGRTDYEQYF
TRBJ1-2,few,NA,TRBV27,TGTGCCAGCAGTTTATTGGGGGACGAGGGGGATGGCTACACCTTC,CASSLLGDEGDGYTF
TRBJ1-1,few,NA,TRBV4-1,TGCGCCAGCAGCCAGATTGACGGCATTAGGACTGAAGCTTTCTTT,CASSQIDGIRTEAFF
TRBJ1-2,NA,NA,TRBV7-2,TGTGCCAGCAGCCAAGGGACCCATGGCTACACCTTC,CASSQGTHGYTF
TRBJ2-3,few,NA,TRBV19,TGTGCCAGTAGTATCGGGGGTGGCGCAGATACGCAGTATTTT,CASSIGGGADTQYF
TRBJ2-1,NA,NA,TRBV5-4,TGTGCCAGCAGCTTCGGGACCCTTGGGGGTGAGCAGTTCTTC,CASSFGTLGGEQFF
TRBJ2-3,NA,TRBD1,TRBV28,TGTGCCAGCAGTTCCGTCTCGGGACAGGGAGCCCCAGATACGCAGTATTTT,CASSSVSGQGAPDTQYF
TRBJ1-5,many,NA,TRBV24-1,TGTGCCACCAGTGATCCAAATCAGCCCCAGCATTTT,CATSDPNQPQHF
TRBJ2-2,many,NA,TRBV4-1,TGCGCCAGCAGCCAATCAACCGGGGAGCTGTTTTTT,CASSQSTGELFF
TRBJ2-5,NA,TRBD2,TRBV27,TGTGCCAGCAGTACCGGGGGGGGGAGAGAAGAAGAGACCCAGTACTTC,CASSTGGGREEETQYF
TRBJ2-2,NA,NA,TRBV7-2,TGTGCCAGCAGCTTAACAGGGCCGGGGAACACCGGGGAGCTGTTTTTT,CASSLTGPGNTGELFF
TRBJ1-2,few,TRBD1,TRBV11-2,TGTGCCAGCAGCTTAGTCCTGACAGGGGATAACTATGGCTACACCTTC,CASSLVLTGDNYGYTF
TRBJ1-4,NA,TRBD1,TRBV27,TGTGCCAGCAGCTACCAGGGGGCTATGGAAAAACTGTTTTTT,CASSYQGAMEKLFF
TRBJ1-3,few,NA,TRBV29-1,TGCAGCGTTGCTCGTTTAAACACCATATATTTT,CSVARLNTIYF
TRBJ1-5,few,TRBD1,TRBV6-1,TGTGCCAGCAGTCATCTACAGGGGGTTTCGTATCAGCCCCAGCATTTT,CASSHLQGVSYQPQHF
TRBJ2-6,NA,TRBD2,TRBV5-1,TGCGCCAGCAGCTTTTTGCCCAGCGGGAGAATGGTCTCTGGGGCCAACGTCCTGACTTTC,CASSFLPSGRMVSGANVLTF
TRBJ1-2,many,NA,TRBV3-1,TGTGCCAGCAGCCAAAACTATGGCTACACCTTC,CASSQNYGYTF
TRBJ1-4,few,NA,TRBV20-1,TGCAGTGCTAGTCAAGGAACTAATGAAAAACTGTTTTTT,CSASQGTNEKLFF
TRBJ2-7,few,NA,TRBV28,TGTGCCAGCACCCCTAATTCCCCCTACGAGCAGTACTTC,CASTPNSPYEQYF
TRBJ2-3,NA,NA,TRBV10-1,TGCGCCAGCCCCGGACAGAAGGATAAGAGGTCGGTCACAGATACGCAGTATTTT,CASPGQKDKRSVTDTQYF
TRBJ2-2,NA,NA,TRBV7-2,TGTGCCAGCAGCTCCCAGGGGGGCGGGGGGCTGTTTTTT,CASSSQGGGGLFF
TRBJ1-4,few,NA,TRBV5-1,TGCGCCAGCAGCTTGGTTACAGGCTCCTATGAAAAACTGTTTTTT,CASSLVTGSYEKLFF
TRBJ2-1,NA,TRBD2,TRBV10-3,TGTGCCATCAGTGGAGGACTAGCGGGAACTCACCGTAATGAGCAGTTCTTC,CAISGGLAGTHRNEQFF
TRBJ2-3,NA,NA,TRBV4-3,TGCGCCAGCAGCCAAGGGGGTATCGATTTTGTCATACCAGATACGCAGTATTTT,CASSQGGIDFVIPDTQYF
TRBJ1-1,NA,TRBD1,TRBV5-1,TGCGCCAGCAGCTTGTTGAATATGGGGAGGGGGCAGGGAGGCACTGAAGCTTTCTTT,CASSLLNMGRGQGGTEAFF
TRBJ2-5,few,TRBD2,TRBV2,TGTGCCAGCAGGGAGGATAGCGGGAAACAAGAGACCCAGTACTTC,CASREDSGKQETQYF
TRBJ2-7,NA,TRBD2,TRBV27,TGTGCCAGCAGTTTGGGGGTTTTGGGACTATCTTCCTACGAGCAGTACTTC,CASSLGVLGLSSYEQYF
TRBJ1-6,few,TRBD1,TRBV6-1,TGTGCCAGCAGGGGGACAGGGGTCAATTCACCCCTCCACTTT,CASRGTGVNSPLHF
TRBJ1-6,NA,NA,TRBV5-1,TGCGCCAGCAGCTTGACTCCACGAGGTGGGTCACCCCTCCACTTT,CASSLTPRGGSPLHF
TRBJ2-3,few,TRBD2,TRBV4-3,TGCGCCAGCAGCCAAGACCCCCCGAGCGGGAGGGCGGCAGATACGCAGTATTTT,CASSQDPPSGRAADTQYF
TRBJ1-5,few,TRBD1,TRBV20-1,TGCAGTGCTTCGACAGGGGGAAATAGCAATCAGCCCCAGCATTTT,CSASTGGNSNQPQHF
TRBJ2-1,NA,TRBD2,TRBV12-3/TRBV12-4,TGTGCCAGCAGACTCACCGGGACTAGCGGGAGTAATGAGCAGTTCTTC,CASRLTGTSGSNEQFF
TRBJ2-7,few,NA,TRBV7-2,TGTGCCAGCAGCTTACTGACACTAAGCTCCTACGAGCAGTACTTC,CASSLLTLSSYEQYF
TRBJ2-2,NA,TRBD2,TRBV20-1,TGCAGTGCCCCCGTAGCGGGACGCGCTGGGACCGGGGAGCTGTTTTTT,CSAPVAGRAGTGELFF
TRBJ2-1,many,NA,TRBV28,TGTGCCAGCAGTTTACTTAGCTCCTACAATGAGCAGTTCTTC,CASSLLSSYNEQFF
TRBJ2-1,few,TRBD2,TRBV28,TGTGCCAGCAGTTTATTGGGACTAGGTTTCAATGAGCAGTTCTTC,CASSLLGLGFNEQFF